This paragraph covers one T cell receptor beta chain sequence. Its cognate antigen is unknown. This sample was included in a study of cytomegalovirus exposure and HLA in healthy donors. Study-level points and caveats: An analysis that came later showed most CMV-associated TCR beta chains appearing HLA-restricted. Researchers counted some 150 TCR beta chains as cytomegalovirus-associated. 87-base-pair reads could not separate some V segments, including TRBV6-2 and TRBV6-3.

The PCR made use of 60 Vbeta and 13 Jbeta primers. Repertoires were generated with immunoSEQ multiplex PCR, while TCRdb's copy carries only in-frame clones and drops some. The sample contains about 140,000 clones, around 78% of which appear only once. V gave up 8 bases and J gave up 2 bases; unmatched junction bases: 5. The germline V gene has CDR1 MGHDK and CDR2 SYGVNS. This CDR3 is built from 14 residues. Healthy bone marrow donors made up the donors. The V call is TRBV25-1, the J call TRBJ2-2; 7 bases line up with TRBD2. Input material: PBMCs. The TCR originated in a woman younger than 35 in good health and CMV-seropositive. The CDR3 sequence is CASSPSGNTGELFF. The CDR3 bases are TGTGCCAGCTCCCCTAGCGGAAACACCGGGGAGCTGTTTTTT.